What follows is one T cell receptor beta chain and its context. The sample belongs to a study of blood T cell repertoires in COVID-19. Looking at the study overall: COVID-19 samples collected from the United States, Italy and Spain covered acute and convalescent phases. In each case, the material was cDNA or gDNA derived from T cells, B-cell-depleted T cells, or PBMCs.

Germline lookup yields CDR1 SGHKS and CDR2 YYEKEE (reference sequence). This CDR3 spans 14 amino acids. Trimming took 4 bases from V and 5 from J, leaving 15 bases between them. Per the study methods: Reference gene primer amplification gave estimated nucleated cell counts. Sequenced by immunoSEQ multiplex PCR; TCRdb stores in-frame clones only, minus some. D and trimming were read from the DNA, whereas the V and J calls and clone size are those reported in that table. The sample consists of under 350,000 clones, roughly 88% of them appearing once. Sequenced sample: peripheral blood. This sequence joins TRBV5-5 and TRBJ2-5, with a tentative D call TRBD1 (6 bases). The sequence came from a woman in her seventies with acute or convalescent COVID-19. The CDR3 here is CASSVLGGGETQYF. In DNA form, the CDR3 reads TGTGCCAGCAGCGTCCTAGGGGGTGGGGAGACCCAGTACTTC.